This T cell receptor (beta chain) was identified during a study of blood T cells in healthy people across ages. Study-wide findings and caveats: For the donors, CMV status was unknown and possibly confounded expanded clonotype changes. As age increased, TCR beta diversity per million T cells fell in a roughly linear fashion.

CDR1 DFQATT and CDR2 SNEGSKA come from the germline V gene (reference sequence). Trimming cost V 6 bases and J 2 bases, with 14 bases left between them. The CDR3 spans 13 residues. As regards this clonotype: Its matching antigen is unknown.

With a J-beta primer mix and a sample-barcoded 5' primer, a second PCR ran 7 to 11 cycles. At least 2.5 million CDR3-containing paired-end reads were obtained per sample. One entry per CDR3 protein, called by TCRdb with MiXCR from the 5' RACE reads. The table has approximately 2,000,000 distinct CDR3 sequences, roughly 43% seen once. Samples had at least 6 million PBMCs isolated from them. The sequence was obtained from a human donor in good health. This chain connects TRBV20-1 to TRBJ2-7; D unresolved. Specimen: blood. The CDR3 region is CSANRHGTYEQYF. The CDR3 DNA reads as TGCAGTGCGAATCGGCATGGGACCTACGAGCAGTACTTC.